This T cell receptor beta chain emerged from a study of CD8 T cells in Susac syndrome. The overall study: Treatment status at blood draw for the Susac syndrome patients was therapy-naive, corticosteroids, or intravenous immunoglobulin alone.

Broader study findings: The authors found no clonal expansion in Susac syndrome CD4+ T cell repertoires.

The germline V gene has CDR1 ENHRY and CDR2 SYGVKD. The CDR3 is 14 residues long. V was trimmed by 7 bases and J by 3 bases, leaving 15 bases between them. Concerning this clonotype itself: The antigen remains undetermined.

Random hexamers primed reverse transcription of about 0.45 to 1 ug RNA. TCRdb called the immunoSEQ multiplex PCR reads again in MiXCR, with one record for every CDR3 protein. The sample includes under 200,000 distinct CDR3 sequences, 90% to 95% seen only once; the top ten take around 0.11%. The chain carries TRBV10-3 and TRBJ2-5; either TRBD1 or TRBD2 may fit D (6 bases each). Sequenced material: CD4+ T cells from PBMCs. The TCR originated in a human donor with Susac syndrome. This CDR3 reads CAITASRGEETQYF. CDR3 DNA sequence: TGTGCCATCACGGCGTCGAGGGGGGAAGAGACCCAGTACTTC.